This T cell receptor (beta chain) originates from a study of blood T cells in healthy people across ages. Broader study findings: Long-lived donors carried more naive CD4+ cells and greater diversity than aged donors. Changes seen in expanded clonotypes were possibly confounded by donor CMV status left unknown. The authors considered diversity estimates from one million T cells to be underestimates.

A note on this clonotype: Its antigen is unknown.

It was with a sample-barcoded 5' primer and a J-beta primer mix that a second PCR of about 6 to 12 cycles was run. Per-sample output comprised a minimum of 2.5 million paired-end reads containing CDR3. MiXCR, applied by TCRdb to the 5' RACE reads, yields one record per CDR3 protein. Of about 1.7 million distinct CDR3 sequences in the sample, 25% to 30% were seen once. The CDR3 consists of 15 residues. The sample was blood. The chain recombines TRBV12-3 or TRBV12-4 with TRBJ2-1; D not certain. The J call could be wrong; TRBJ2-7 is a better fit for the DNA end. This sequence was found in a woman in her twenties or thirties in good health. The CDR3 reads CASSLGVSSYNEQYF. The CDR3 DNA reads TGTGCCAGCAGTTTAGGGGTTAGCTCCTACAATGAGCAGTACTTC.